This T cell receptor (beta chain) was identified in a study of blood T cell repertoires in COVID-19. Study-wide context: Italy, Spain and the United States were the sources of the convalescent and acute COVID-19 samples. The cDNA or gDNA used as material had been derived from T cells, B-cell-depleted T cells, or PBMCs.

Original data processing: Reference gene primer amplification gave nucleated cell count estimates. Some clones are missing from TCRdb's copy, which holds only in-frame ones; the method was immunoSEQ multiplex PCR. That table gives V, J and clone size, and the DNA gave D and trimming. This sample has tens of thousands of clones, with around 81% found just once. The germline V gene has CDR1 MNHNS and CDR2 SASEGT. The CDR3 extends over 18 amino acids. Losses at the gene ends were 1 base for V and 7 bases for J; bases not matched to a gene: 11. This sequence originates from a woman aged 70-85 years with acute or convalescent COVID-19. This chain links TRBV6-1 with TRBJ2-2; 11 bases are shared with TRBD2. Sequenced material: peripheral blood. CDR3 in DNA: TGTGCCAGCAGTGAAGTGAGTAGCGGGAGGGCAGGGGGCGGGGAGCTGTTTTTT. This sequence encodes CASSEVSSGRAGGGELFF.